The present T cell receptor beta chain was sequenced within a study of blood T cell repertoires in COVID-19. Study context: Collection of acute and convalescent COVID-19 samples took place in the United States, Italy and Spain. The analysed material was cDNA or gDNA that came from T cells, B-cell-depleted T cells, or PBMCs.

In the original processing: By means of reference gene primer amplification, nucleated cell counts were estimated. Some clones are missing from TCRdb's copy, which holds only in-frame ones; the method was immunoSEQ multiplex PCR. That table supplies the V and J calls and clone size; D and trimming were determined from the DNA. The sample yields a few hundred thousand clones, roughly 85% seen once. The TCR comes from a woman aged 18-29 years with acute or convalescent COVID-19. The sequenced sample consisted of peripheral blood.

CDR3 nucleotides: TGCAGCGTTGATCCGGGAGGTGGCTCCTACAATGAGCAGTTCTTC. Protein product: CSVDPGGGSYNEQFF. The chain has TRBV29-1 and TRBJ2-1; 7 bases align to TRBD2. This CDR3 contains 15 residues. Germline-derived CDR1 and CDR2 are SQVTM and ANQGSEA. Trimming removed 3 bases from V and 0 bases from J; junction bases left unmatched: 5.